This T cell receptor beta chain came from a study of T cells in tuberculosis. Overall study findings and caveats: Smaller alpha distances in active tuberculosis partly reflected shorter CDR3-alpha lengths.

Noted time point: new active TB diagnosis, blood taken before or within 7 days of starting treatment. About this clone: Antigen unknown.

Per the germline V gene, CDR1 is SGHDT and CDR2 is YYEEEE. This CDR3 is 14 amino acids long. J lost 9 bases, V lost 2 bases, and 7 bases had no gene match. TCRdb keeps only in-frame clones here, not all; method: immunoSEQ multiplex PCR. The repertoire holds 31,000 or so clones, with roughly 86% as singletons. The source material was PBMCs, sampled at tuberculosis diagnosis. This TCR was sampled from an adult with tuberculosis. This chain links TRBV5-6 with TRBJ2-3; the match to TRBD1 covers 9 bases. The CDR3 coding sequence is TGTGCCAGCAGCTTTCCTGGGACAGGGACAACGCAGTATTTT. This sequence encodes CASSFPGTGTTQYF.